This T cell receptor beta chain is from a study of graft-versus-host responses after intestinal transplantation. The V end was cut by 7 bases, the J end by 0 bases, with 11 bases between. The CDR3 length is 14 residues. CDR1 MNHEY and CDR2 SVGAGI come from the germline V gene. Method: immunoSEQ multiplex PCR; TCRdb's copy keeps in-frame clones and lacks some. The table shows about 130,000 clones, with over 85% occurring only once. Worth noting for this clone: The target antigen is unknown.

Sequencing used unstimulated CD4+ T cells sorted from spleen or lymph node cells, obtained before intestinal transplant. The receptor's source is a human donor who received an intestinal transplant. This rearrangement joins TRBV6-5 to TRBJ2-3; D is possibly TRBD1 or TRBD2 (6 bases each). CDR3 coding DNA: TGTGCCAGCAAAACGGGGGCTAGCACAGATACGCAGTATTTT. It is translated as CASKTGASTDTQYF.